This entry features one TCR beta chain sequence. Germline V gives CDR1 ENHRY, CDR2 SYGVKD. The CDR3 has 13 residues. The V gene lost 4 bases and the J gene lost 3 bases, with 9 bases spanning the gap. The data were obtained in a study of blood T cell repertoires in COVID-19. Turning to the study itself: Both acute and convalescent COVID-19 samples were obtained from the United States, Italy and Spain. Nucleic acid was either cDNA or gDNA, and it came from T cells, B-cell-depleted T cells, or PBMCs.

Measured with immunoSEQ multiplex PCR; TCRdb has only the in-frame clones, and not every one. This sample yields roughly 200,000 clones, of which about four fifths are seen a single time; around 5.9% belongs to the top ten. Seattle's enrolled individuals joined amid active infection and were then monitored longitudinally. Sequencing used peripheral blood. The sequence was collected from a woman between 40 and 55 years old with COVID-19, enrolled during active disease. V and J are TRBV10-3 and TRBJ1-2, with D hard to call. The CDR3 coding sequence is TGTGCCATCAGTGCGGGGAAGGACTATGGCTACACCTTC. Translating it yields CAISAGKDYGYTF.